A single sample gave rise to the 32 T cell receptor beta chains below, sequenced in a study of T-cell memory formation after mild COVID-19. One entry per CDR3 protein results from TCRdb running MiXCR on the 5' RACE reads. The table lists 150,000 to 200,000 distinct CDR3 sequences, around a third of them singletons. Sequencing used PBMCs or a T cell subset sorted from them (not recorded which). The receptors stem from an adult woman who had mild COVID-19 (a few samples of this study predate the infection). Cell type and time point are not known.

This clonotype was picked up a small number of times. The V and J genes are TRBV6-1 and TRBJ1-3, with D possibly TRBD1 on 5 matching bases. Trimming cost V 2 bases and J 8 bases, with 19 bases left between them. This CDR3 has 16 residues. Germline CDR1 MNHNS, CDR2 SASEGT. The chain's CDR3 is CASSERRTPWEDTIYF. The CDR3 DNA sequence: TGTGCCAGCAGTGAACGCCGGACACCTTGGGAGGACACCATATATTTT.

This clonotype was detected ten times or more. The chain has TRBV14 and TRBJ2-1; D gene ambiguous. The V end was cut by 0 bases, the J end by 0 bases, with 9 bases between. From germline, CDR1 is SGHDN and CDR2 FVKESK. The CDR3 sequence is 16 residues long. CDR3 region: CASSQDLFSSYNEQFF. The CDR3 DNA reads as TGTGCCAGCAGCCAAGATCTTTTCAGCTCCTACAATGAGCAGTTCTTC.

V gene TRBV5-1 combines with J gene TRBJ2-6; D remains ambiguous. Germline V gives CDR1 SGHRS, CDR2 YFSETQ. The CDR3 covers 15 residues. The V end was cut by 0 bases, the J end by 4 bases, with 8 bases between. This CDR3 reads CASSLAVGGANVLTF. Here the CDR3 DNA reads TGCGCCAGCAGCTTGGCCGTTGGGGGGGCCAACGTCCTGACTTTC.

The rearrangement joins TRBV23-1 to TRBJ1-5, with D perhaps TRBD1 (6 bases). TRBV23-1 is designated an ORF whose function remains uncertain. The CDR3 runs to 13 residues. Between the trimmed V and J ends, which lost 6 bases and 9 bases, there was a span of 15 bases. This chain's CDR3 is CASSPDRFGPQHF. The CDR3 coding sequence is TGCGCCAGCAGCCCCGACAGGTTCGGGCCCCAGCATTTT.

The CDR3 sequence: CASSSSSGGVNEQFF. The DNA of the CDR3 is TGTGCCAGCAGCTCCAGTAGCGGGGGGGTGAATGAGCAGTTCTTC. The chain links TRBV7-6 to TRBJ2-1; 11 bases fit TRBD2. In germline, CDR1 is SGHVS, CDR2 FNYEAQ. With 4 bases clipped from V and 7 bases from J, the junction kept 6 bases outside the gene matches. The CDR3 totals 15 residues.

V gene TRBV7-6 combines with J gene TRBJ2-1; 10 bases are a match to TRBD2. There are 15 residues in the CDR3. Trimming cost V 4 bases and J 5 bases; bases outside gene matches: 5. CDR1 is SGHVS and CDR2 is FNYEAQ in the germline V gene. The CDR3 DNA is TGTGCCAGCAGCTCACCGGGACTAGCGAACAATGAGCAGTTCTTC. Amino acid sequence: CASSSPGLANNEQFF.

The CDR3: CASSEGAENTEAFF. The CDR3, as DNA: TGTGCCAGCAGTGAAGGGGCGGAAAACACTGAAGCTTTCTTT. This chain connects TRBV6-1 to TRBJ1-1; D is unresolved. Germline V CDR1 and CDR2: MNHNS, SASEGT. The ends were cut back, 1 base at V and 2 bases at J, with 8 bases in the middle. The CDR3 extends over 14 amino acids.

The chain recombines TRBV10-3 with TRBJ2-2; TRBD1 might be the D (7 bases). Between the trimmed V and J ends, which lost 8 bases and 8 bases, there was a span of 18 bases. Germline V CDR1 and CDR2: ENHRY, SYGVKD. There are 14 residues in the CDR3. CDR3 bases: TGTGCCATCCCTGGCCGGAGGGGGCCGGGGGAGCTGTTTTTT. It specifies CAIPGRRGPGELFF.

CDR3 nucleotide sequence: TGTGCCAGCAGTATGTGGAGCGGGGGGGGGTACAGAAATGAGCAGTTCTTC. This codes for CASSMWSGGGYRNEQFF. This chain connects TRBV12-3 or TRBV12-4 to TRBJ2-1; 10 bases are a match to TRBD2. The J segment lost 7 bases and the V segment lost 5 bases, leaving 14 bases of the junction unmatched. The CDR3 totals 17 residues.

The CDR3 sequence: CASSQDLLYEQFF. The CDR3 bases are TGTGCCAGCAGCCAAGATCTCCTCTATGAGCAGTTCTTC. J is TRBJ2-1 and V is TRBV14; D is unclear. V lost 0 bases, J lost 8 bases, and 8 bases lay in between. Germline lookup yields CDR1 SGHDN and CDR2 FVKESK. CDR3 size: 13 residues.

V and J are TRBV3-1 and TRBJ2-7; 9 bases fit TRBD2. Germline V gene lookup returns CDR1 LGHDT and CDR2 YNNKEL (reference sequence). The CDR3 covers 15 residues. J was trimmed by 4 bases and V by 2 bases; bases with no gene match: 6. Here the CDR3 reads CASSQSWTSEYEQYF. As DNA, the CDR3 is TGTGCCAGCAGCCAATCTTGGACTAGCGAGTACGAGCAGTACTTC.

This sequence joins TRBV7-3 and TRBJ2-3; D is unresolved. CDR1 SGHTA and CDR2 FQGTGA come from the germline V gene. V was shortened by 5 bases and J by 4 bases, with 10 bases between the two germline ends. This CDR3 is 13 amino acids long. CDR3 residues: CASSMRNPDTQYF. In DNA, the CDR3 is TGTGCCAGCAGCATGCGGAACCCAGATACGCAGTATTTT.

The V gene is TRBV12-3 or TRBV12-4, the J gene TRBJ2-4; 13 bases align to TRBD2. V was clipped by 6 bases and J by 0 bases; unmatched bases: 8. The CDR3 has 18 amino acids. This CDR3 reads CASSPGLAGALAKNIQYF. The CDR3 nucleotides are TGTGCCAGCAGCCCCGGACTAGCGGGAGCCTTAGCCAAAAACATTCAGTACTTC.

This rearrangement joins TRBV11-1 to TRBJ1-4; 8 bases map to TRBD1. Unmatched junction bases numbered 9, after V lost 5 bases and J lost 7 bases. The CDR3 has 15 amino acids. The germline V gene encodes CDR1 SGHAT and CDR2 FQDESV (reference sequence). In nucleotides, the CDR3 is TGTGCCAGCAGCCTTCGGACAGGGACGAGTGAAAAACTGTTTTTT. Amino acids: CASSLRTGTSEKLFF.

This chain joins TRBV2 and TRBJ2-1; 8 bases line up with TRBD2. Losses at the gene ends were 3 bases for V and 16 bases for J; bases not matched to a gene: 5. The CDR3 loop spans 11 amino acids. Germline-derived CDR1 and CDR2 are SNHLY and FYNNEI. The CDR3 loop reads CASSEGGRQFF. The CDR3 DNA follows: TGTGCCAGCAGTGAGGGCGGGAGGCAATTCTTC.

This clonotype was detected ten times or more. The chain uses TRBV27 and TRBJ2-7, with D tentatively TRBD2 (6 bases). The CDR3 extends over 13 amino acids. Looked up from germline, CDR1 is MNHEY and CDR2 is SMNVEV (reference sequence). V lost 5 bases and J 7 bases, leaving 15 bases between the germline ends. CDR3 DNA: TGTGCCAGCAGTCCCCCCGGCCGGGGGGAGCAGTACTTC. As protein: CASSPPGRGEQYF.

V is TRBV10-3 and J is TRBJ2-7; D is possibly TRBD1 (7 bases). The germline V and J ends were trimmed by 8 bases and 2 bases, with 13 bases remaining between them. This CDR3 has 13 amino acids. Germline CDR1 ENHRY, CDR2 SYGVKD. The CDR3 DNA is TGTGCCATCCCGGGGGACAGAGCCTACGAGCAGTACTTC. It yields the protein CAIPGDRAYEQYF.

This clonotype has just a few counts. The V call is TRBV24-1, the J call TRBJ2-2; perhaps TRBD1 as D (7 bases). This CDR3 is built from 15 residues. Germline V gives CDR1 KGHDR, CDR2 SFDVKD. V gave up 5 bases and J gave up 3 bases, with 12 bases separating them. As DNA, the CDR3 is TGTGCCACCAGTGGGCCCAGGGGGGACACCGGGGAGCTGTTTTTT. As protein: CATSGPRGDTGELFF.

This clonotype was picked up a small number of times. The CDR3 here is CASNSAGGPSYNEQFF. The CDR3 DNA sequence: TGCGCCAGCAATTCGGCGGGAGGGCCTTCCTACAATGAGCAGTTCTTC. The rearrangement links TRBV5-1 to TRBJ2-1, with 9 bases fitting TRBD2. In germline, CDR1 is SGHRS, CDR2 YFSETQ. The CDR3 sequence is 16 residues long. V was pared by 6 bases and J by 1 base, with 8 bases of the junction left unmatched. Full variable domain (missing parts from reference TRBV5-1 and TRBJ2-1): KAGVTQTPRYLIKTRGQQVTLSCSPISGHRSVSWYQQTPGQGLQFLFEYFSETQRNKGNFPGRFSGRQFSNSRSEMNVSTLELGDSALYLCASNSAGGPSYNEQFFGPGTRLTVL.

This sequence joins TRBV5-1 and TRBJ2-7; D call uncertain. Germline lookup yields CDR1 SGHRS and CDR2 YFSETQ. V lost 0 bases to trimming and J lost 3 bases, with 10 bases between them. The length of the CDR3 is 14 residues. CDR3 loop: CASSLAPPSYEQYF. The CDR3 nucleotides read TGCGCCAGCAGCTTGGCACCGCCGAGCTACGAGCAGTACTTC.

The CDR3 sequence is CASSQIGVFEETQYF. For the CDR3, the DNA is TGTGCCAGCAGCCAGATTGGTGTGTTTGAAGAGACCCAGTACTTC. The chain couples TRBV7-9 to TRBJ2-5; D is unclear. The CDR3 extends over 15 amino acids. Trimming cost V 5 bases and J 3 bases, with 16 bases left between them. Germline values: CDR1 SEHNR, CDR2 FQNEAQ (reference sequence).

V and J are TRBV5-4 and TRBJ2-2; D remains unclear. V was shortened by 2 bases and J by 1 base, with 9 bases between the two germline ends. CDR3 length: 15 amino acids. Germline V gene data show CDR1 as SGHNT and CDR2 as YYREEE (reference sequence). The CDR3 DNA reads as TGTGCCAGCAGCTTCGCTAGATGGAACACCGGGGAGCTGTTTTTT. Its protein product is CASSFARWNTGELFF.

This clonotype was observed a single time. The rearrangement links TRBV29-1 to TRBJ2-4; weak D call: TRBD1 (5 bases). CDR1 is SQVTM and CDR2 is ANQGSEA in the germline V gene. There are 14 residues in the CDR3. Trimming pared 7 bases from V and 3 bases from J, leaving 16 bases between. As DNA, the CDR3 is TGCAGCGCCCTTTACCAGACAGACAAAAACATTCAGTACTTC. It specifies CSALYQTDKNIQYF.

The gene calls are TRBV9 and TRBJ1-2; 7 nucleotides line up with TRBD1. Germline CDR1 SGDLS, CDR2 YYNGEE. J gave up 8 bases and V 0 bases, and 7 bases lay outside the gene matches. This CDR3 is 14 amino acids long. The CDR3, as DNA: TGTGCCAGCAGCGTAGGCAGACAGGGTGACGGCTACACCTTC. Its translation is CASSVGRQGDGYTF.

The DNA for the CDR3 is TGTGCCAGCAGCTTAGCCACCAAGAGGAGCGTAAATTCACCCCTCCACTTT. Translated, it gives CASSLATKRSVNSPLHF. This chain joins TRBV7-2 and TRBJ1-6, with no clear D. Trimming took 0 bases from V and 7 from J, leaving 16 bases between them. Germline CDR1 SGHTA, CDR2 FQGNSA. CDR3 length equals 17 residues.

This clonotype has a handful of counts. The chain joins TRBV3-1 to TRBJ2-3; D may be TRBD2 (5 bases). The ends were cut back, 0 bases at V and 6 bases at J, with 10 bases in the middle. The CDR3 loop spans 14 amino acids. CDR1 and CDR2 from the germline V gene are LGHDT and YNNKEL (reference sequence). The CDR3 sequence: CASSQDGVGDTQYF. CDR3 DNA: TGTGCCAGCAGCCAAGACGGGGTGGGTGATACGCAGTATTTT.

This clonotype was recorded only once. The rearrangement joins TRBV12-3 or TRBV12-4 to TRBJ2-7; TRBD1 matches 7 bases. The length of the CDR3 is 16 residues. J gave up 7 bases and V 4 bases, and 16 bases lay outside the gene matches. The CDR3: CASSSPTGTAVEEQYF. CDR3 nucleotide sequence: TGTGCCAGCAGTTCCCCTACCGGGACAGCGGTGGAGGAGCAGTACTTC.

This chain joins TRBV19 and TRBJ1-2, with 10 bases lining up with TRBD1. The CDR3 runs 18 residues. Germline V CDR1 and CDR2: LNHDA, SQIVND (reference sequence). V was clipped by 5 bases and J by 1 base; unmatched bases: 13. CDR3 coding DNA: TGTGCCAGTAGTCCTGATCCGGGACAGGGGAACCGTAACTATGGCTACACCTTC. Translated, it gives CASSPDPGQGNRNYGYTF.

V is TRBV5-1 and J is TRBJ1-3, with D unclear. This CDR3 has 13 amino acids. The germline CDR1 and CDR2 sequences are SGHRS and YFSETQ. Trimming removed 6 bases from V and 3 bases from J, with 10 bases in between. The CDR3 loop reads CASKPSSGNTIYF. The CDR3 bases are TGCGCCAGCAAACCGTCGAGTGGAAACACCATATATTTT.

For the CDR3, the DNA is TGTGCCAGCAGCTCCGGGGCGGGAGGTTCCTACAATGAGCAGTTCTTC. Residues: CASSSGAGGSYNEQFF. The chain links TRBV7-2 to TRBJ2-1; 8 nucleotides match TRBD2. The CDR3 length is 16 residues. Germline V gene sequence: CDR1 SGHTA, CDR2 FQGNSA. V lost 4 bases, J lost 1 base, and 6 bases stayed unmatched.

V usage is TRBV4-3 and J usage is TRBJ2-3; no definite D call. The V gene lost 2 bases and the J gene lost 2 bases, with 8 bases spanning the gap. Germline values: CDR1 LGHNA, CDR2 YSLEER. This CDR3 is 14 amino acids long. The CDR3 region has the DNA TGCGCCAGCAGCCAATCATGGGTCACAGATACGCAGTATTTT. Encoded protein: CASSQSWVTDTQYF.

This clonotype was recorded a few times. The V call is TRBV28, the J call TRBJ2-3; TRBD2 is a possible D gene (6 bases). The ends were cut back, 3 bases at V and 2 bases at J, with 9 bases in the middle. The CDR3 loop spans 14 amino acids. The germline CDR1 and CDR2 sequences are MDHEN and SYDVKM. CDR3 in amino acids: CASSLGGYTDTQYF. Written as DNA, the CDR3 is TGTGCCAGCAGTTTGGGGGGTTACACAGATACGCAGTATTTT.